This T cell receptor (beta chain) derives from a study of sequential checkpoint blockade in melanoma. Study-wide background: First-line arms were nivolumab then ipilimumab, or the reverse, randomized 1:1. Both treatment sequences were followed by maintenance nivolumab. Study-level results: Clinical benefit was about 30 times likelier when tumor T-cell fraction and clonality increased.

Germline CDR1 is LGHNT and CDR2 is FRNRAP. Deletions cut 2 bases from V and 4 bases from J, with 11 bases between. This CDR3 is 15 amino acids long. Documented treatment: randomized to nivolumab then ipilimumab (arm A) or the reverse (arm B). To note about this clone: Its antigen is undetermined.

The repertoire was sequenced with immunoSEQ multiplex PCR; TCRdb's copy has only in-frame clones and lacks some. Of about 11,000 clones detected, under 30% appear once; the ten largest clones hold 20% to 30%. Material: tumor tissue (inferred from file names), obtained from a patient given nivolumab and ipilimumab in sequence. This sequence originates from a human donor with melanoma. The V and J genes are TRBV12-5 and TRBJ2-2; D perhaps matches TRBD2 (6 bases). This CDR3 is CASGLIGTFTGELFF. The CDR3 DNA sequence: TGTGCTAGTGGTTTGATAGGGACTTTCACCGGGGAGCTGTTTTTT.